Detailed here is one T cell receptor beta chain. Antigen unknown. Compared with germline, one end of the junction differs, possibly owing to a read error. Brentuximab vedotin exposure varied among the patients, all of whom had relapsed after autologous stem cell transplantation. Magnetic negative selection was used to purify CD8+ T cells from thawed PBMCs. Each best response was a complete response, a partial response or progressive disease. This CDR3 contains 15 residues. This entry is derived from a study of PD-1 blockade in classical Hodgkin lymphoma. General study points: Causes of the repertoire differences remain undefined, possibly disease activity or prior therapy. Complete responders started with a diversity level that resembled newly diagnosed patients at baseline. CD8+ TCR diversity did not rise significantly by C4D1, unlike CD4+.

Measured with immunoSEQ multiplex PCR; TCRdb has only the in-frame clones, and not every one. The sample includes 8,000 to 8,500 clones, roughly 86% of them seen just once. The sample was CD8+ T cells from blood, taken at baseline. This clonotype was sampled from a human donor with classical Hodgkin lymphoma. The V gene is TRBV5-3, the J gene TRBJ2-7; no clear D. TRBV5-3 is designated an ORF whose function remains uncertain. The CDR3 DNA follows: TGTGCCAGCAGCTCCCCGGTTGATGGTACCTACGAGCAGTACTTC. It translates to CASSSPVDGTYEQYF.